Presented here are 8 T cell receptor beta chains from one specimen sequenced in a study of T cell responses to AZD1222 COVID-19 vaccine. The repertoire was sequenced with immunoSEQ multiplex PCR; TCRdb's copy has only in-frame clones and lacks some. The profile shows tens of thousands of clones, 75% to 95% of them singletons. The source was peripheral blood, collected 28 days after the second AZD1222 dose. Source of these receptors: an adult who received the AZD1222 COVID-19 vaccine.

This chain uses TRBV27 with TRBJ2-1, with TRBD2 matching over 14 bases. The germline V gene has CDR1 MNHEY and CDR2 SMNVEV (reference sequence). V was clipped by 4 bases and J by 7 bases; unmatched bases: 9. The CDR3 contains 17 residues. The CDR3 coding sequence is TGTGCCAGCAGTTCCGCGACTAGCGGGGGGGCCCTGAATGAGCAGTTCTTC. Its translation: CASSSATSGGALNEQFF.

The genes are TRBV18 and TRBJ2-2; D gene unclear. V was shortened by 2 bases and J by 6 bases, with 10 bases between the two germline ends. Germline loops: CDR1 KGHSH, CDR2 LQKENI. The CDR3 is 14 amino acids. The CDR3 nucleotides are TGTGCCAGCTCACCAAATTCGTTTGCCGGGGAGCTGTTTTTT. It is translated as CASSPNSFAGELFF.

The chain is built from TRBV6-5 and TRBJ1-2; 9 nucleotides agree with TRBD1. CDR1 is MNHEY and CDR2 is SVGAGI in the germline V gene. The length of the CDR3 is 15 residues. The V segment lost 6 bases and the J segment 2 bases; nucleotides outside the gene matches: 7. The CDR3 coding sequence is TGTGCCAGCAGGTCAACCGGGACAGGGAACTATGGCTACACCTTC. Residues: CASRSTGTGNYGYTF.

The rearrangement uses TRBV5-4 and TRBJ1-2, with 7 nucleotides matching TRBD1. The CDR3 totals 13 residues. V gave up 4 bases and J gave up 3 bases; unmatched junction bases: 3. The germline V gene encodes CDR1 SGHNT and CDR2 YYREEE (reference sequence). CDR3 bases: TGTGCCAGCAGCCCCGACAGGGACTATGGCTACACCTTC. Translating gives CASSPDRDYGYTF.

The rearrangement links TRBV5-1 to TRBJ2-7, with TRBD1 matching 9 bases. Germline values: CDR1 SGHRS, CDR2 YFSETQ. After removal of 0 bases from V and 3 bases from J, the junction contained 7 bases not matched to a gene. CDR3 length: 16 amino acids. The DNA of the CDR3 is TGCGCCAGCAGCTTGGGAGACAGGGGGATAAACTACGAGCAGTACTTC. Translated, it gives CASSLGDRGINYEQYF.

J is TRBJ1-2 and V is TRBV5-6; 11 nucleotides match TRBD1. Germline CDR1 is SGHDT and CDR2 is YYEEEE. CDR3 length: 18 amino acids. V gave up 4 bases and J gave up 1 base; unmatched junction bases: 12. The CDR3 loop reads CASSLPGQGARFNYGYTF. The CDR3 region has the DNA TGTGCCAGCAGCCTGCCTGGACAGGGGGCCCGATTTAACTATGGCTACACCTTC.

The chain couples TRBV7-8 to TRBJ2-1, with D tentatively TRBD1 or TRBD2 (5 bases each). The CDR3 has 14 residues. The germline V and J ends were trimmed by 5 bases and 7 bases, with 15 bases remaining between them. Germline V gene lookup returns CDR1 SGHVS and CDR2 FQNEAQ. The CDR3 DNA follows: TGTGCCAGCAGCCCCGGGACCAGGGAGAATGAGCAGTTCTTC. This translates into CASSPGTRENEQFF.

The chain combines TRBV28 with TRBJ1-4, with D uncertain. The CDR3 extends over 12 amino acids. Trimming pared 2 bases from V and 6 bases from J, leaving 4 bases between. Germline CDR1 is MDHEN and CDR2 is SYDVKM. In DNA, the CDR3 is TGTGCCAGCAGTTTACGGCATGAAAAACTGTTTTTT. Translation: CASSLRHEKLFF.